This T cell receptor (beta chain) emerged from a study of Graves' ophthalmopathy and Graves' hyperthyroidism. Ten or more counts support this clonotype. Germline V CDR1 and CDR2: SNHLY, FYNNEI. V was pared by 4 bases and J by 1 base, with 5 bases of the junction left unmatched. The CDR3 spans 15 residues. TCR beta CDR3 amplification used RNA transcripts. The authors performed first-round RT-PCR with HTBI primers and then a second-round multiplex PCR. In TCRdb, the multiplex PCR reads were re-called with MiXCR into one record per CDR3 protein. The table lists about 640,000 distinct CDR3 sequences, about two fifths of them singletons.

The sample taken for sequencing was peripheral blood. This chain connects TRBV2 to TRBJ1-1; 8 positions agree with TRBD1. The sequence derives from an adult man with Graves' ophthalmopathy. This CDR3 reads CASSAQGAGNTEAFF. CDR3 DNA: TGTGCCAGCAGTGCTCAGGGGGCGGGGAACACTGAAGCTTTCTTT.